A selection of T cell receptor beta chains follows, all from one sample in a study of blood T cell repertoires in COVID-19. Sequencing was performed with immunoSEQ multiplex PCR; in TCRdb, only in-frame clones are kept and a portion is missing. The sample holds some 270,000 clones, 75% to 90% seen once. Sequencing used peripheral blood. The receptors stem from a man aged 25 to 40 with acute or convalescent COVID-19. CDR3s include the opening cysteine and the closing phenylalanine or tryptophan. A D gene is named only where the DNA matches it firmly. For some rows the clone size is stated as once, few or many, or as a class when expanded; others skip it.

j_gene | d_gene | v_gene | abundance | CDR3nt | CDR3aa
TRBJ2-1 | TRBD1 | TRBV5-1 | NA | TGCGCCAGCAGCTTTGAACCTGGGACAGGGGTAAGGGAGCAGTTCTTC | CASSFEPGTGVREQFF
TRBJ1-2 | NA | TRBV10-3 | NA | TGTGCCATCCTTGCAGGGAGGGGTGGCTACACCTTC | CAILAGRGGYTF
TRBJ2-1 | TRBD2 | TRBV5-1 | NA | TGCGCCAGCAGCTTACCCGGGACTAGCGTAAATGAGCAGTTCTTC | CASSLPGTSVNEQFF
TRBJ2-2 | TRBD1 | TRBV18 | NA | TGTGCCAGCGGACAGGAATTCACCGGGGAGCTGTTTTTT | CASGQEFTGELFF
TRBJ1-6 | NA | TRBV3-1/TRBV3-2 | NA | TGTGCCAGCAGCCAAGATCTTCCTTCACCCCTCCACTTT | CASSQDLPSPLHF
TRBJ1-5 | NA | TRBV6-7 | NA | TGTGCCAGCAGTGCAGACAGTTATACTATGGATCAGCCCCAGCATTTT | CASSADSYTMDQPQHF
TRBJ2-7 | TRBD1 | TRBV5-1 | NA | TGCGCCAGCCGCACAGGGGGCTCAGACGAGCAGTACTTC | CASRTGGSDEQYF
TRBJ2-2 | TRBD2 | TRBV11-2 | NA | TGTGCCAGCAGCTTAGAGGTTGGGAGGGTTGCAACCGGGGAGCTGTTTTTT | CASSLEVGRVATGELFF
TRBJ1-6 | NA | TRBV28 | NA | TGTGCCAGCAGTTTATCTGCCGGGTGGATTTCACCCCTCCACTTT | CASSLSAGWISPLHF
TRBJ2-3 | TRBD1 | TRBV13 | NA | TGTGCCAGCAGCCCGGACAGGGGGGTTGATACGCAGTATTTT | CASSPDRGVDTQYF
TRBJ2-5 | TRBD2 | TRBV6-6 | NA | TGTGCCAGCAGAACTAGCGGGAGGGAAGAGACCCAGTACTTC | CASRTSGREETQYF
TRBJ1-2 | NA | TRBV6-5 | NA | TGTGCCAGCAGCCAAAGAACAGGAGTCTATGGCTACACCTTC | CASSQRTGVYGYTF
TRBJ2-1 | NA | TRBV29-1 | NA | TGCAGCGTTGAGGCGGACTCCTACAATGAGCAGTTCTTC | CSVEADSYNEQFF
TRBJ2-6 | NA | TRBV3-1/TRBV3-2 | NA | TGTGCCAGCAGCCTCGGTGGGGCCAACGTCCTGACTTTC | CASSLGGANVLTF
TRBJ1-2 | NA | TRBV6-4 | NA | TGTGCCAGCAGTGCCTACCACGAGGCTAACTATGGCTACACCTTC | CASSAYHEANYGYTF
TRBJ2-2 | NA | TRBV9 | NA | TGTGCCAGCAGCGTAGAAGTCGCGGGGGCGCACACCGGGGAGCTGTTTTTT | CASSVEVAGAHTGELFF
TRBJ1-2 | NA | TRBV30 | NA | TGTGCCTGGAAGTGGGGGGATACCCGCTATGGCTACACCTTC | CAWKWGDTRYGYTF
TRBJ1-2 | TRBD1 | TRBV19 | NA | TGTGCCAGTAGTACCCTGGACAGGGGAGCTGGCTACACCTTC | CASSTLDRGAGYTF
TRBJ1-2 | NA | TRBV3-1/TRBV3-2 | NA | TGTGCCAGCAGCCCACTAGGCGGGGCTTCTGGCTACACCTTC | CASSPLGGASGYTF
TRBJ1-1 | NA | TRBV18 | NA | TGTGCCAGCTCGCGGACGGGGGTTGGCGTGGGGACTGAAGCTTTCTTT | CASSRTGVGVGTEAFF
TRBJ1-2 | TRBD1 | TRBV5-1 | NA | TGCGCCAGCAGCAGAGGACAGGGGCGCTATGGCTACACCTTC | CASSRGQGRYGYTF
TRBJ1-2 | NA | TRBV5-4 | NA | TGTGCCAGCAGCTTTTACGGGGAGAGCTATGGCTACACCTTC | CASSFYGESYGYTF
TRBJ1-6 | TRBD1 | TRBV9 | NA | TGTGCCAGCAGCGCCCGGACAGGGGGCGACTCCTATAATTCACCCCTCCACTTT | CASSARTGGDSYNSPLHF
TRBJ1-5 | TRBD1 | TRBV19 | NA | TGTGCCAGTACCCCGACAGGGTACAGCAATCAGCCCCAGCATTTT | CASTPTGYSNQPQHF
TRBJ2-7 | TRBD2 | TRBV30 | NA | TGTGCCTGGACTAGCGGGCCCCCCCACGAGCAGTACTTC | CAWTSGPPHEQYF
TRBJ2-7 | NA | TRBV20-1 | NA | TGCAGTGCGGAGCGGGCCTTGGAGCAGTACTTC | CSAERALEQYF
TRBJ1-5 | NA | TRBV27 | once | TGTGCCAGCAATAGAAACACTCCCCGGGACTATCAGCCCCAGCATTTT | CASNRNTPRDYQPQHF
TRBJ1-1 | NA | TRBV11-3 | NA | TGTGCCAGCAGCTCTGACGGGGACACTGAAGCTTTCTTT | CASSSDGDTEAFF
TRBJ1-2 | TRBD1 | TRBV15 | NA | TGTGCCACCAGCAGAGTTGGACAGGGCTATGGCTACACCTTC | CATSRVGQGYGYTF
TRBJ1-3 | TRBD1 | TRBV2 | NA | TGTGCCAGCAGGGCCGGGACAGCCTCTGGAAACACCATATATTTT | CASRAGTASGNTIYF
TRBJ1-1 | NA | TRBV30 | NA | TGTGCCTGGAGTGTATCACAGGGCACTGAAGCTTTCTTT | CAWSVSQGTEAFF
TRBJ1-5 | NA | TRBV19 | NA | TGTGCCAGTTTGGAGACTCCGAATAGCAATCAGCCCCAGCATTTT | CASLETPNSNQPQHF
TRBJ1-5 | NA | TRBV4-1 | NA | TGCGCCAGCAGCCCCCGGGACATTAGCAATCAGCCCCAGCATTTT | CASSPRDISNQPQHF
TRBJ1-5 | NA | TRBV28 | NA | TGTGCCAGCAGACCCCCTCAGCGGGGGAGGTATCAGCCCCAGCATTTT | CASRPPQRGRYQPQHF
TRBJ2-1 | TRBD2 | TRBV10-3 | NA | TGTGCCATCAGTGAGACCGGCGGGAGGGCCAATGAGCAGTTCTTC | CAISETGGRANEQFF
TRBJ1-3 | NA | TRBV19 | NA | TGTGCCAGTAGTATAGTGGCGGCTGGAAACACCATATATTTT | CASSIVAAGNTIYF
TRBJ2-3 | TRBD2 | TRBV5-6 | NA | TGTGCCAGCAGCACCTCCGGGACTAGCGGTCCTGGTACGCAGTATTTT | CASSTSGTSGPGTQYF
TRBJ1-5 | TRBD1 | TRBV28 | NA | TGTGCCACCCGGACAGGGGGCAATCAGCCCCAGCATTTT | CATRTGGNQPQHF
TRBJ1-3 | NA | TRBV5-1 | NA | TGCGCCAGTAGATCCGTGACAGATGGGAACACCATATATTTT | CASRSVTDGNTIYF
TRBJ2-2 | NA | TRBV27 | NA | TGTGCCAGCCTAAGCGCTAGCCGCACCGGGGAGCTGTTTTTT | CASLSASRTGELFF
TRBJ2-1 | NA | TRBV6-4 | NA | TGTGCCGGAAGAGGGGGTAGCGAAAAATGGGGATACAATGAGCAGTTCTTC | CAGRGGSEKWGYNEQFF
TRBJ1-5 | NA | TRBV20-1 | NA | TGCAGTGCTAGTTTAAGCAATCAGCCCCAGCATTTT | CSASLSNQPQHF
TRBJ1-2 | NA | TRBV5-5 | NA | TGTGCCAGCAGTAGGGGAAGCTATGGCTACACCTTC | CASSRGSYGYTF
TRBJ2-5 | NA | TRBV9 | NA | TGTGCCAGCGCCTACGCTAGCCAGCAAGAGACCCAGTACTTC | CASAYASQQETQYF
TRBJ2-7 | NA | TRBV11-2 | NA | TGTGCCAGCAGCCGACGGGGGATGGGAACGGGCGACGAGCAGTACTTC | CASSRRGMGTGDEQYF
TRBJ1-3 | NA | TRBV3-1/TRBV3-2 | once | TGTGCCAGCAGCCGTAGCGGGACTGGAAACACCATATATTTT | CASSRSGTGNTIYF
TRBJ2-3 | TRBD2 | TRBV6-1 | NA | TGTGCCAGCAGTGATCCTCCTAGCGGACGCACAGATACGCAGTATTTT | CASSDPPSGRTDTQYF
TRBJ2-7 | TRBD1 | TRBV4-1 | NA | TGCGCCAGCAGCCTGGTTCCGGGACAGGGGGCCTACGAGCAGTACTTC | CASSLVPGQGAYEQYF
TRBJ1-2 | NA | TRBV6-5 | NA | TGTGCCAGCAGTCCCGACAGTAGCTTCTATGGCTACACCTTC | CASSPDSSFYGYTF